This T cell receptor beta chain was documented in a study of cytomegalovirus exposure and HLA in healthy donors. Germline V gives CDR1 MDHEN, CDR2 SYDVKM. CDR3 length equals 15 residues. Germline trimming cut 7 bases from V and 4 bases from J; bases unmatched to any gene: 10. Study-level findings and limits: The study put roughly 160 TCR beta chains on its list as cytomegalovirus-associated.

The primer mix had 60 Vbeta and 13 Jbeta primers. TCRdb's table, derived via immunoSEQ multiplex PCR, lists solely in-frame clones and lacks some. This table has 100,000 to 150,000 clones, around 75% appearing once. This clone appeared once. The target antigen is unknown. The sequencing sample was made of PBMCs. The chain couples TRBV28 to TRBJ1-1; TRBD1 matches 9 bases. This clonotype was sampled from a woman between 40 and 50 years old in good health and CMV-seropositive. This CDR3 is CASTPDRGIGTEAFF. The CDR3 bases are TGTGCCAGCACCCCGGACAGGGGTATCGGCACTGAAGCTTTCTTT.